Following are 19 T cell receptor beta chains from one sample sequenced in a study of technical replicates of blood from several donors. TCRdb keeps only in-frame clones here, not all; method: immunoSEQ multiplex PCR. The sample includes about 75,000 clones, 91% seen only once; the top ten take 0.3% to 0.4%. The sequencing input was T cells isolated from PBMCs. Receptors originate from a human donor in good health. Some clones in this sample may be carry-over from other donors' samples.

The rearrangement uses TRBV7-3 and TRBJ1-3; maybe TRBD1 (5 bases). Trimming shortened V by 3 bases and J by 6 bases, and 18 bases separated the two germline ends. CDR1 SGHTA and CDR2 FQGTGA come from the germline V gene. The CDR3 loop spans 16 amino acids. The CDR3 coding sequence is TGTGCCAGCAGCTTGGGGGGTCGGGGTTTTGAAAACACCATATATTTT. Translating gives CASSLGGRGFENTIYF.

V usage is TRBV19 and J usage is TRBJ2-2; 8 nucleotides match TRBD1. This CDR3 is 17 amino acids long. Germline lookup yields CDR1 LNHDA and CDR2 SQIVND (reference sequence). V lost 5 bases and J lost 3; bases outside the gene matches: 11. CDR3 amino acids: CASSFQPDREYTGELFF. DNA of the CDR3: TGTGCCAGTAGTTTCCAACCGGACAGGGAGTACACCGGGGAGCTGTTTTTT.

This clone was counted once. The chain is built from TRBV5-1 and TRBJ1-2; 9 bases match TRBD1. The CDR3 loop spans 14 amino acids. J lost 6 bases, V lost 2 bases, and 5 bases had no gene match. Germline V lookup: CDR1 SGHRS, CDR2 YFSETQ. CDR3 nucleotides: TGCGCCAGCAGCTTATACAGGGGGCAGGATGGCTACACCTTC. Protein product: CASSLYRGQDGYTF.

The rearrangement joins TRBV28 to TRBJ2-4; D may be TRBD2 (5 bases). Deletions cut 3 bases from V and 5 bases from J, with 11 bases between. The CDR3 is 14 residues long. Looked up from germline, CDR1 is MDHEN and CDR2 is SYDVKM. The CDR3, as DNA: TGTGCCAGCAGTTTGTCGGCTAGCCAAAACATTCAGTACTTC. It translates to CASSLSASQNIQYF.

The chain combines TRBV29-1 with TRBJ1-2; D is ambiguous. The ends were cut back, 7 bases at V and 3 bases at J, with 9 bases in the middle. Per germline, CDR1 SQVTM and CDR2 ANQGSEA. The CDR3 covers 11 residues. The DNA for the CDR3 is TGCAGCGCCCGTCTTTACTATGGCTACACCTTC. Amino acids: CSARLYYGYTF.

The CDR3: CASILETGRGYTF. The CDR3 DNA sequence: TGTGCCAGCATTCTTGAAACAGGTCGTGGCTACACCTTC. The gene calls are TRBV2 and TRBJ1-2; D is perhaps TRBD1 (5 bases). Germline-derived CDR1 and CDR2 are SNHLY and FYNNEI. V was shortened by 7 bases and J by 7 bases, with 16 bases between the two germline ends. The CDR3 is 13 amino acids.

J is TRBJ2-7 and V is TRBV5-4; 9 positions match TRBD2. Germline-derived CDR1 and CDR2 are SGHNT and YYREEE (reference sequence). The CDR3 is 14 amino acids. The junction had 3 bases not matched to a gene; V was cut back by 3 bases and J by 2 bases. This CDR3 reads CASSWGGGAYEQYF. CDR3 bases: TGTGCCAGCAGCTGGGGCGGGGGGGCCTACGAGCAGTACTTC.

Details on this clone: One end of the junction does not line up with germline, which may come from a read error. The genes are TRBV28 and TRBJ1-2; 9 positions agree with TRBD1. The V gene's germline CDR1 is MDHEN and CDR2 SYDVKM. CDR3 length: 14 amino acids. Here the CDR3 DNA reads TGTGCCAGCAGTCGAACACAGGGGGCGCCCCCCCTACGCTTC. Translation: CASSRTQGAPPLRF.

J is TRBJ2-3 and V is TRBV7-6; 7 positions match TRBD1. CDR3 length: 18 amino acids. Germline V gene data show CDR1 as SGHVS and CDR2 as FNYEAQ. With 2 bases clipped from V and 4 bases from J, the junction kept 15 bases outside the gene matches. The CDR3 sequence is CASSLNEPDRALPDTQYF. CDR3 bases: TGTGCCAGCAGCTTAAATGAACCTGACAGGGCTCTTCCAGATACGCAGTATTTT.

The gene calls are TRBV5-6 and TRBJ2-2; D is ambiguous. The ends were cut back, 1 base at V and 7 bases at J, with 14 bases in the middle. The CDR3 length is 15 residues. CDR1 and CDR2 from the germline V gene are SGHDT and YYEEEE. CDR3 in amino acids: CASSLWYNAFGELFF. DNA for the CDR3: TGTGCCAGCAGCTTGTGGTACAATGCTTTCGGGGAGCTGTTTTTT.

This sequence joins TRBV6-4 and TRBJ2-3, with D hard to call. Germline V CDR1 and CDR2: MRHNA, SNTAGT. The CDR3 covers 13 residues. V lost 2 bases to trimming and J lost 0 bases, with 3 bases between them. CDR3 amino acids: CASSDPSTDTQYF. CDR3 DNA sequence: TGTGCCAGCAGTGACCCTAGCACAGATACGCAGTATTTT.

The chain is built from TRBV5-4 and TRBJ2-1, with TRBD1 identical over 7 bases. CDR1 is SGHNT and CDR2 is YYREEE in the germline V gene (reference sequence). The CDR3 extends over 16 amino acids. Trimming took 0 bases from V and 5 from J; bases not matched to a gene: 8. The DNA of the CDR3 is TGTGCCAGCAGCTTGGTTCTTGCGAGGGGGCACAATGAGCAGTTCTTC. As protein: CASSLVLARGHNEQFF. Supplemented by reference TRBV5-4 and TRBJ2-1, the full variable domain reads ETGVTQSPTHLIKTRGQQVTLRCSSQSGHNTVSWYQQALGQGPQFIFQYYREEENGRGNFPPRFSGLQFPNYSSELNVNALELDDSALYLCASSLVLARGHNEQFFGPGTRLTVL.

The genes are TRBV7-2 and TRBJ1-5; D is unclear. Trimming took off 5 bases at V and 4 bases at J, with 6 bases between the two ends. The CDR3 is made up of 12 amino acids. Germline V lookup: CDR1 SGHTA, CDR2 FQGNSA. The CDR3 reads CASSLINQPQHF. DNA for the CDR3: TGTGCCAGCAGCCTTATAAATCAGCCCCAGCATTTT.

This clone was detected only once. The J gene is TRBJ2-1, the V gene TRBV7-8; 14 bases align to TRBD2. V lost 4 bases to trimming and J lost 10 bases; unmatched junction nucleotides: 9. CDR3 length: 16 amino acids. Germline V gene data show CDR1 as SGHVS and CDR2 as FQNEAQ. The CDR3 loop is CASSSRLAGGPREQFF. The CDR3 DNA follows: TGTGCCAGCAGCTCCCGACTAGCGGGAGGGCCGCGGGAGCAGTTCTTC.

This chain joins TRBV9 and TRBJ1-2, with TRBD1 identical over 8 bases. The CDR3 extends over 16 amino acids. CDR1 and CDR2 from the germline V gene are SGDLS and YYNGEE. V lost 6 bases to trimming and J lost 8 bases; unmatched junction nucleotides: 18. In DNA, the CDR3 is TGTGCCAGCACGGCGACTTCTATCGGACAGGGCTGGGGCTACACCTTC. This translates into CASTATSIGQGWGYTF.

The chain employs TRBV5-4 and TRBJ1-1; D not certain. V lost 4 bases and J lost 7, with 8 bases in between. This CDR3 comprises 11 residues. Germline CDR1 and CDR2: SGHNT and YYREEE (reference sequence). CDR3 in amino acids: CASSLVGEAFF. CDR3 in DNA: TGTGCCAGCAGCCTGGTCGGTGAAGCTTTCTTT.

This chain links TRBV12-5 with TRBJ1-1, with D maybe TRBD1 (6 bases). The length of the CDR3 is 13 residues. Germline V gives CDR1 LGHNT, CDR2 FRNRAP. V was cut by 6 bases and J by 2 bases, with 10 bases left in between. The CDR3 spells CASGPDSNTEAFF. CDR3 nucleotides: TGTGCTAGTGGCCCGGACAGCAACACTGAAGCTTTCTTT. Supplemented by reference TRBV12-5 and TRBJ1-1, the full variable domain reads DARVTQTPRHKVTEMGQEVTMRCQPILGHNTVFWYRQTMMQGLELLAYFRNRAPLDDSGMPKDRFSAEMPDATLATLKIQPSEPRDSAVYFCASGPDSNTEAFFGQGTRLTVV.

This rearrangement joins TRBV5-1 to TRBJ1-4, with 12 bases lining up with TRBD1. V shed 5 bases, J shed 2 bases, and the junction held 7 bases outside the gene matches. The germline gives CDR1 SGHRS, CDR2 YFSETQ. CDR3 size: 17 residues. This chain's CDR3 is CASSRGTGGATNEKLFF. As DNA, the CDR3 is TGCGCCAGCAGTCGGGGGACAGGGGGCGCGACTAATGAAAAACTGTTTTTT.

This clone was observed a few times. The chain has TRBV2 and TRBJ1-5, with D possibly being TRBD1 (6 bases). The CDR3 is made up of 14 amino acids. V was cut by 8 bases and J by 9 bases, with 20 bases left in between. In germline, CDR1 is SNHLY, CDR2 FYNNEI. The CDR3 nucleotides read TGTGCCAGCCACCGGGGACCGATAGGGGGGCCCCAGCATTTT. It is translated as CASHRGPIGGPQHF.